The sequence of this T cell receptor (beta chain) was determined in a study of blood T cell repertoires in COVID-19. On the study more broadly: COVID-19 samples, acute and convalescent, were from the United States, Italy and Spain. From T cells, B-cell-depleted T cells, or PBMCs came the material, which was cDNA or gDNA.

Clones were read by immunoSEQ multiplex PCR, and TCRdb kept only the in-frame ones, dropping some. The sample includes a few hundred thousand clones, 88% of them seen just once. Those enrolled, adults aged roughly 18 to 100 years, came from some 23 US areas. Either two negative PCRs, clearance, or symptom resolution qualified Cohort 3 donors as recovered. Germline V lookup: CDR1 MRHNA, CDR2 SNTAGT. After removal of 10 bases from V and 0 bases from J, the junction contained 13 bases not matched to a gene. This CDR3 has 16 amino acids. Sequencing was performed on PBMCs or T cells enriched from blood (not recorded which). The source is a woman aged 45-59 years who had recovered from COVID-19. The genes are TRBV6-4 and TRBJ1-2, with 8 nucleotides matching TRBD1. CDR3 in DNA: TGTGCCACCGTCGTTGATCAGGGGGCGACTAACTATGGCTACACCTTC. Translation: CATVVDQGATNYGYTF.